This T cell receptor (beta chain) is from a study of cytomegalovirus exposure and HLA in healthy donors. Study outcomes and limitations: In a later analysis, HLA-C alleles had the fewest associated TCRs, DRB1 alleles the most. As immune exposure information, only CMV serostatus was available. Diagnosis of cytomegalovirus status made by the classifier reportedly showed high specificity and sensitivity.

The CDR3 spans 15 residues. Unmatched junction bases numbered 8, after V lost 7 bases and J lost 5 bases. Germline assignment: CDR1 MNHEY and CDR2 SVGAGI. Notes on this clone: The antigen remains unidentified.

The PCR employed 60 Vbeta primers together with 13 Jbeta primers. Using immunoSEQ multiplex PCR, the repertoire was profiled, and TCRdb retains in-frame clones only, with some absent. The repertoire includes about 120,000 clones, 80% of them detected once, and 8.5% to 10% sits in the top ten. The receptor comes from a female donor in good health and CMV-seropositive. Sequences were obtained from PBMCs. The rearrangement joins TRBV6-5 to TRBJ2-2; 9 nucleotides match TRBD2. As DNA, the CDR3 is TGTGCCAGCAATTTAGTAGCGGGGGAAACCGGGGAGCTGTTTTTT. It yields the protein CASNLVAGETGELFF.